The 14 T cell receptor beta chains given below trace back to one sample, sequenced in a study of blood T cell repertoires in COVID-19. Sequenced by immunoSEQ multiplex PCR; TCRdb stores in-frame clones only, minus some. The sample has about 170,000 clones, 89% seen once. Specimen: PBMCs or T cells enriched from blood (not recorded which). Every receptor here comes from a woman aged 18-29 years who had recovered from COVID-19.

The chain's CDR3 is CASSQSQGAQETQYF. CDR3 DNA sequence: TGTGCCAGCTCCCAATCACAGGGGGCGCAGGAGACCCAGTACTTC. The V and J genes are TRBV18 and TRBJ2-5; 9 bases are shared with TRBD1. This CDR3 is built from 15 residues. The trim removed 6 bases at V and 5 bases at J, leaving 10 bases unmatched. The germline gives CDR1 KGHSH, CDR2 LQKENI.

This sequence joins TRBV9 and TRBJ2-2, with D hard to call. Germline V CDR1 and CDR2: SGDLS, YYNGEE. V lost 0 bases and J lost 2, with 14 bases in between. The CDR3 extends over 17 amino acids. CDR3 protein: CASSVGVSVSNTGELFF. CDR3 bases: TGTGCCAGCAGCGTAGGGGTCAGCGTCTCAAACACCGGGGAGCTGTTTTTT.

The chain combines TRBV28 with TRBJ2-1; TRBD1 might be the D (6 bases). V dropped 3 bases and J dropped 3 bases, with 9 bases sitting between them. This CDR3 is built from 14 residues. The germline V gene has CDR1 MDHEN and CDR2 SYDVKM. The CDR3 nucleotides read TGTGCCAGCAGTTTTAGGACAGACTACAATGAGCAGTTCTTC. It encodes CASSFRTDYNEQFF.

This clone was seen only a few times. The CDR3 DNA sequence: TGTGCCAGCAGCCCCGAGGGCGCGGGAGTCATCACCGGGGAGCTGTTTTTT. It codes for CASSPEGAGVITGELFF. The J gene is TRBJ2-2, the V gene TRBV5-4, with 7 bases matching TRBD2. Losses at the gene ends were 4 bases for V and 4 bases for J; bases not matched to a gene: 13. Germline values: CDR1 SGHNT, CDR2 YYREEE (reference sequence). The CDR3 length is 17 residues. Full variable domain (rest looked up from reference TRBV5-4 and TRBJ2-2): ETGVTQSPTHLIKTRGQQVTLRCSSQSGHNTVSWYQQALGQGPQFIFQYYREEENGRGNFPPRFSGLQFPNYSSELNVNALELDDSALYLCASSPEGAGVITGELFFGEGSRLTVL.

This clone came up once. The CDR3: CAWSVSSFGYNEQFF. The CDR3 DNA follows: TGTGCCTGGAGTGTATCTAGCTTTGGGTACAATGAGCAGTTCTTC. This chain joins TRBV30 and TRBJ2-1, with a tentative D call TRBD2 (5 bases). This CDR3 contains 15 residues. V gave up 0 bases and J gave up 4 bases, with 13 bases separating them. In germline, CDR1 is GTSNPN, CDR2 SVGIG (reference sequence).

This chain connects TRBV7-2 to TRBJ2-1; 8 nucleotides line up with TRBD2. The CDR3 runs to 14 residues. Germline loops: CDR1 SGHTA, CDR2 FQGNSA. Germline trimming cut 5 bases from V and 6 bases from J; bases unmatched to any gene: 6. The CDR3 region has the DNA TGTGCCAGCAGCCCCGGACTAGCTTCCAATGAGCAGTTCTTC. Encoded protein: CASSPGLASNEQFF.

The chain uses TRBV7-8 and TRBJ1-5; 7 bases align to TRBD1. This CDR3 has 17 residues. CDR1 and CDR2 (germline): SGHVS, FQNEAQ. Trimming cost V 3 bases and J 3 bases; bases outside gene matches: 11. CDR3 DNA sequence: TGTGCCAGCAGCTTGAATCTTTTGGGACAGTACAATCAGCCCCAGCATTTT. Protein product: CASSLNLLGQYNQPQHF.

V is TRBV3-1 (or the pseudogene TRBV3-2) and J is TRBJ1-2; the D gene is possibly TRBD1 (5 bases). Between the trimmed V and J ends, which lost 1 base and 6 bases, there was a span of 12 bases. CDR3 length: 14 residues. From germline, CDR1 is LGHDT and CDR2 YNNKEL (reference sequence). The CDR3 DNA sequence: TGTGCCAGCAGCCAAGTGGGCAGGGCTGATGGCTACACCTTC. Amino acids: CASSQVGRADGYTF.

The V gene is TRBV11-2, the J gene TRBJ1-5, with no clear D. Germline-derived CDR1 and CDR2 are SGHAT and FQNNGV. V lost 0 bases and J lost 0, with 9 bases in between. The CDR3 totals 16 residues. The CDR3 DNA is TGTGCCAGCAGCTTAGACGGGATCCTTAGCAATCAGCCCCAGCATTTT. Its protein is CASSLDGILSNQPQHF.

The chain links TRBV6-5 to TRBJ2-7; 8 bases align to TRBD1. The V gene's germline CDR1 is MNHEY and CDR2 SVGAGI. The CDR3 is 13 residues long. Germline trimming cut 9 bases from V and 4 bases from J; bases unmatched to any gene: 8. CDR3 protein: CASSRTGFYEQYF. In DNA, the CDR3 is TGTGCCAGTTCTAGGACAGGGTTTTACGAGCAGTACTTC.

The V and J genes are TRBV7-2 and TRBJ2-7, with D unresolved. Trimming left V 2 bases short and J 2 bases short, with 13 bases between. Germline CDR1 is SGHTA and CDR2 is FQGNSA. The CDR3 is made up of 15 amino acids. CDR3 in amino acids: CASSLFLPNAYEQYF. The CDR3 coding sequence is TGTGCCAGCAGCTTATTCTTGCCTAACGCCTACGAGCAGTACTTC.

V usage is TRBV28 and J usage is TRBJ2-7, with a possible D match to TRBD1 (6 bases). The V end lost 8 bases, the J end lost 1 base, and 12 bases lay between the germline ends. Germline CDR1 reads MDHEN; CDR2 reads SYDVKM. There are 13 residues in the CDR3. This CDR3 is CASLGDTSYEQYF. The CDR3 region has the DNA TGTGCCAGCCTCGGGGACACATCCTACGAGCAGTACTTC.

The chain joins TRBV27 to TRBJ2-7; no firm D call. Trimming took off 2 bases at V and 0 bases at J, with 11 bases between the two ends. Germline V gene lookup returns CDR1 MNHEY and CDR2 SMNVEV (reference sequence). The CDR3 covers 15 residues. The CDR3 DNA reads TGTGCCAGCAGTTTAGTAAGAGCACCCTCCTACGAGCAGTACTTC. Protein: CASSLVRAPSYEQYF.

The chain employs TRBV19 and TRBJ2-2; 8 bases map to TRBD2. Germline V gene sequence: CDR1 LNHDA, CDR2 SQIVND (reference sequence). V lost 6 bases, J lost 5 bases, and 8 bases stayed unmatched. The CDR3 is 15 amino acids. The CDR3 reads CASSLRAGATGELFF. DNA of the CDR3: TGTGCCAGTAGCCTCCGAGCGGGAGCTACCGGGGAGCTGTTTTTT.